This T cell receptor (beta chain) was documented in a study of CD4 T cells in relation to SARS-CoV-2 and coronaviruses. Study-wide context: PBMCs were cultured with antigen for over nine days before TCR beta sequencing.

Notes on the study in general: In roughly 60% of donors, memory CD4+ clonotypes crossrecognized SARS-CoV-2 and at least one common cold coronavirus spike. Crossreactivity was assessed only for spike protein, not other viral proteins.

Deletions cut 2 bases from V and 2 bases from J, with 12 bases between. The CDR3 extends over 15 amino acids. From germline, CDR1 is SGHDT and CDR2 YYEEEE. With regard to this clone: Antigen: not known.

The repertoire was sequenced with immunoSEQ multiplex PCR; TCRdb's copy has only in-frame clones and lacks some. The table has 20,000 or so clones, 78% seen once; the top ten hold about a fifth. The unexposed donors gave CD4+ T cells in about 2011-2018, prior to COVID-19. The cells were cultured for 9 to 11 days before CD4+ T cells were isolated. Cells permitting, SARS-CoV-2 S/N and four cold-coronavirus spikes were tested on unexposed-donor CD4+ T cells. V is TRBV5-6 and J is TRBJ2-3; D possibly corresponds to TRBD1 (6 bases). The sequenced material came from CD4+ T cells from PBMCs, cultured in vitro. The receptor was isolated from a human donor in good health. The CDR3 is CASSLGQGITDTQYF. Written as DNA, the CDR3 is TGTGCCAGCAGCTTAGGGCAGGGGATCACAGATACGCAGTATTTT.